The T cell receptor beta chain under discussion was sequenced for a study of blood T cell repertoires in COVID-19. Sequencing was performed with immunoSEQ multiplex PCR; in TCRdb, only in-frame clones are kept and a portion is missing. Seen here are around 330,000 clones, approximately 88% observed once, and the top ten hold approximately 1.6%. Germline assignment: CDR1 LNHDA and CDR2 SQIVND (reference sequence). The CDR3 has 15 amino acids. Trimming removed 8 bases from V and 2 bases from J, with 16 bases in between. Sample: peripheral blood. This sequence joins TRBV19 and TRBJ1-3; D may be TRBD1 (5 bases). The receptor was derived from a woman aged 30 to 39 with COVID-19, enrolled during active disease. CDR3 sequence: CASDSRGRAGNTIYF. CDR3 bases: TGTGCCAGTGACAGCCGCGGGAGGGCTGGAAACACCATATATTTT.